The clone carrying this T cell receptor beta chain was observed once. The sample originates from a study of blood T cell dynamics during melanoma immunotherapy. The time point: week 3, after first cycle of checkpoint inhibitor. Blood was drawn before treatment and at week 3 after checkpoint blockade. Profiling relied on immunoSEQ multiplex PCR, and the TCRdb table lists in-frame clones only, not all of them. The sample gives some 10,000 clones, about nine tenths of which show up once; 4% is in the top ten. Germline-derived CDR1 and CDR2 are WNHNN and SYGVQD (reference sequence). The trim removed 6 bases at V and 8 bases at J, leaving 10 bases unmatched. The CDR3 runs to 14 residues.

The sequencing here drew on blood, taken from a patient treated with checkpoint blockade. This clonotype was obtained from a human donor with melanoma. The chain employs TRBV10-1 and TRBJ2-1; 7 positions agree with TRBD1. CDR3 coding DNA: TGCGCCAGCAGCGGGAACAGGGGTAGGGATGAGCAGTTCTTC. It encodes CASSGNRGRDEQFF.